This TCR beta chain was observed in a study of blood T cell repertoires in COVID-19. At the level of the study: COVID-19 samples, acute and convalescent, were from the United States, Italy and Spain. Nucleic acid was either cDNA or gDNA, and it came from T cells, B-cell-depleted T cells, or PBMCs.

In the source study's methods: Using reference gene primer amplification, nucleated cell counts were estimated. Using immunoSEQ multiplex PCR, the repertoire was profiled, and TCRdb retains in-frame clones only, with some absent. The V and J calls and clone size come from that table; D and trimming were worked out from the DNA. The repertoire holds tens of thousands of clones, with roughly 81% as singletons. The material sequenced was peripheral blood. The origin of this receptor is a woman aged 65 to 85 with acute or convalescent COVID-19.

The CDR3 loop reads CASSSVEETQYF. The DNA for the CDR3 is TGTGCCAGCAGTTCCGTTGAGGAGACCCAGTACTTC. This rearrangement joins TRBV12-3 or TRBV12-4 to TRBJ2-5; no reliable D call. The CDR3 length is 12 residues. The V and J ends lost 4 bases and 5 bases respectively, with 8 bases between them.